These 7 T cell receptor beta chains were sequenced from one sample in a study of vaccination and CD4 T cells after COVID-19. TCRdb reprocessed the PCR reads with MiXCR, giving one entry per CDR3 protein. The table has tens of thousands of distinct CDR3 sequences, 49% seen once. Noted time point: late sampling 161 to 241 days after vaccination in a few convalescent patients. The starting material was CD4+ T cells from blood, obtained about 7 months after SARS-CoV-2 vaccination. The receptors were gathered from a human donor who had recovered from COVID-19.

The CDR3 bases are TGTGCCAGCAGCGCGGGACAGGGGGTGAGGGAGCAGTACTTC. It codes for CASSAGQGVREQYF. The chain carries TRBV7-9 and TRBJ2-7, with TRBD1 matching over 11 bases. The CDR3 has 14 residues. With 5 bases clipped from V and 7 bases from J, the junction kept 7 bases outside the gene matches. Germline CDR1 is SEHNR and CDR2 is FQNEAQ (reference sequence).

V and J are TRBV29-1 and TRBJ2-1; perhaps TRBD2 as D (5 bases). CDR1 is SQVTM and CDR2 is ANQGSEA in the germline V gene. The CDR3 is 13 amino acids. V lost 8 bases and J 5 bases, leaving 16 bases between the germline ends. The CDR3 here is CSPRWGENNEQFF. In nucleotides, the CDR3 is TGCAGCCCCCGGTGGGGAGAGAACAATGAGCAGTTCTTC.

The chain combines TRBV7-9 with TRBJ2-5, with D unresolved. Germline-derived CDR1 and CDR2 are SEHNR and FQNEAQ (reference sequence). The CDR3 length is 12 residues. Deletions cut 4 bases from V and 6 bases from J, with 9 bases between. DNA of the CDR3: TGTGCCAGCAGCTCCCTGTCCCAGACCCAGTACTTC. Translating it yields CASSSLSQTQYF.

This clonotype qualifies as medium-sized. The chain's CDR3 is CASSLVDYTYEQYF. CDR3 nucleotides: TGTGCCAGCAGCTTAGTGGACTATACCTACGAGCAGTACTTC. The chain links TRBV7-2 to TRBJ2-7; D may be TRBD2 (6 bases). Looked up from germline, CDR1 is SGHTA and CDR2 is FQGNSA. This CDR3 contains 14 residues. Trimming cost V 1 base and J 2 bases, with 9 bases left between them. The entire variable domain, with the rest obtained from reference TRBV7-2 and TRBJ2-7, is as follows: GAGVSQSPSNKVTEKGKDVELRCDPISGHTALYWYRQSLGQGLEFLIYFQGNSAPDKSGLPSDRFSAERTGGSVSTLTIQRTQQEDSAVYLCASSLVDYTYEQYFGPGTRLTVT.

The V gene is TRBV25-1, the J gene TRBJ2-5; TRBD2 matches at 7 bases. CDR1 MGHDK and CDR2 SYGVNS come from the germline V gene. The CDR3 contains 15 residues. V shed 4 bases and J 0 bases; nucleotides not matched to a gene: 5. The CDR3 region is CASSVSLADQETQYF. For the CDR3, the DNA is TGTGCCAGCAGTGTTTCCCTAGCGGACCAAGAGACCCAGTACTTC.

The chain is built from TRBV7-2 and TRBJ1-1; D remains ambiguous. V shed 5 bases and J shed 2 bases, with 12 bases lying between them. CDR1 SGHTA and CDR2 FQGNSA come from the germline V gene. CDR3 size: 14 residues. The CDR3: CASSPNRINTEAFF. For the CDR3, the DNA is TGTGCCAGCAGCCCCAACAGAATTAACACTGAAGCTTTCTTT.

This clonotype turned up a few times. V gene TRBV23-1 combines with J gene TRBJ2-5; D gene uncertain. TRBV23-1 has ORF status, its function being uncertain. CDR3 size: 13 residues. Trimming stripped 7 bases from V and 1 base from J, with 10 bases between. In DNA form, the CDR3 reads TGCGCCAGCATTGCAGGCGGCCAAGAGACCCAGTACTTC. Protein: CASIAGGQETQYF.